Below, 32 T cell receptor beta chains from the same sample are listed, as sequenced in a study of spatial heterogeneity in lung cancer (dated by TCRdb to about 2019). The antigens of these receptors remain unknown. General study outcomes and caveats: The number of expanded intratumoral alpha and beta TCRs correlated with the tumor nonsynonymous mutation count.

Libraries were built with 5' RACE. Sequencing was carried out with a NextSeq 500. TCRdb trimmed the raw reads at Q25, called clones with MiXCR and kept productive beta chains. Each record represents a unique CDR3 protein, reported with the most common genes and DNA among its rows. This sample has around 7,500 distinct CDR3 sequences in its table, and roughly 15% of those were observed once. About 8.1% of the sample is held by the ten biggest clonotypes. The sample's time point label, in plain terms: sample taken at primary tumor resection. Specimen: lung tumor tissue, collected at surgery. These receptor sequences come from a male donor with early-stage non-small cell lung cancer.

This clonotype was detected many times. This chain connects TRBV12-3 or TRBV12-4 to TRBJ2-1; the D is unclear. The CDR3 has 12 residues. Trimming took off 4 bases at V and 4 bases at J, with 5 bases between the two ends. The CDR3 protein is CASSSQYNEQFF. In DNA form, the CDR3 reads TGTGCCAGCAGTTCTCAGTACAATGAGCAGTTCTTC.

V usage is TRBV19 and J usage is TRBJ2-1, with 12 bases matching TRBD2. Germline V lookup: CDR1 LNHDA, CDR2 SQIVND (reference sequence). The CDR3 consists of 14 residues. V lost 3 bases and J lost 8; bases outside the gene matches: 2. The CDR3 region is CASSIGLAGHEQFF. The CDR3 nucleotides are TGTGCCAGTAGTATCGGACTAGCGGGACATGAGCAGTTCTTC.

The V gene is TRBV11-1, the J gene TRBJ2-7; no clear D. Germline V lookup: CDR1 SGHAT, CDR2 FQDESV (reference sequence). V lost 2 bases and J lost 7, with 6 bases in between. The CDR3 is 11 amino acids. CDR3 coding DNA: TGTGCCAGCAGCTTACCCGGGGAGCAGTACTTC. This translates into CASSLPGEQYF.

V and J are TRBV5-1 and TRBJ2-3; 10 nucleotides match TRBD2. The CDR3 length is 15 residues. V was pared by 4 bases and J by 5 bases, with 7 bases of the junction left unmatched. Germline V gene data show CDR1 as SGHRS and CDR2 as YFSETQ. CDR3 region: CASSPASGSGDTQYF. The DNA of the CDR3 is TGCGCCAGCAGCCCGGCTAGCGGGAGTGGAGATACGCAGTATTTT. Full variable domain (rest looked up from reference TRBV5-1 and TRBJ2-3): KAGVTQTPRYLIKTRGQQVTLSCSPISGHRSVSWYQQTPGQGLQFLFEYFSETQRNKGNFPGRFSGRQFSNSRSEMNVSTLELGDSALYLCASSPASGSGDTQYFGPGTRLTVL.

This clonotype was detected ten times or more. The V call is TRBV28, the J call TRBJ2-1, with D maybe TRBD2 (6 bases). The germline CDR1 and CDR2 sequences are MDHEN and SYDVKM. The V gene lost 3 bases and the J gene lost 9 bases, with 12 bases spanning the gap. This CDR3 contains 13 residues. The CDR3 reads CASSFLMEGEQFF. CDR3 coding DNA: TGTGCCAGCAGTTTCCTCATGGAGGGTGAGCAGTTCTTC.

Ten or more counts support this clonotype. This chain links TRBV20-1 with TRBJ1-5; 7 nucleotides line up with TRBD1. There are 14 residues in the CDR3. Trimming cost V 5 bases and J 4 bases; bases outside gene matches: 8. Germline V gene lookup returns CDR1 DFQATT and CDR2 SNEGSKA (reference sequence). The CDR3 DNA reads TGCAGTGCTGCGGCCAGGGGGAGGAATCAGCCCCAGCATTTT. As protein: CSAAARGRNQPQHF.

By its share, this clonotype is medium-sized. The gene calls are TRBV27 and TRBJ1-6; maybe TRBD1 (6 bases). Trimming pared 5 bases from V and 9 bases from J, leaving 14 bases between. The CDR3 spans 14 residues. The germline gives CDR1 MNHEY, CDR2 SMNVEV (reference sequence). The CDR3 DNA follows: TGTGCCAGCAGTGCGCAGGGGAAGGGTTCACCCCTCCACTTT. It encodes CASSAQGKGSPLHF.

This clonotype was recorded at least ten times. V usage is TRBV15 and J usage is TRBJ2-1; D remains unclear. V was cut by 0 bases and J by 8 bases, with 14 bases left in between. Germline loops: CDR1 LNHNV, CDR2 YYDKDF (reference sequence). This CDR3 is 15 amino acids long. The CDR3: CATSRDRLINYEQFF. In DNA form, the CDR3 reads TGTGCCACCAGCAGAGATAGGCTAATTAACTATGAGCAGTTCTTC.

By share, this clonotype counts as medium-sized. The rearrangement links TRBV20-1 to TRBJ1-4; D call uncertain. The V gene's germline CDR1 is DFQATT and CDR2 SNEGSKA (reference sequence). Trimming left V 1 base short and J 3 bases short, with 3 bases between. The CDR3 covers 12 residues. The CDR3 region is CSARGSNEKLFF. The CDR3, as DNA: TGCAGTGCTAGAGGGTCTAATGAAAAACTGTTTTTT.

This clonotype was counted many times. The chain couples TRBV9 to TRBJ2-1; 7 bases are a match to TRBD2. Germline V gives CDR1 SGDLS, CDR2 YYNGEE. The CDR3 has 17 amino acids. V lost 3 bases and J lost 7; bases outside the gene matches: 16. CDR3 sequence: CASSGSVPSGRGNEQFF. DNA of the CDR3: TGTGCCAGCAGCGGGAGCGTGCCTAGCGGCCGAGGGAATGAGCAGTTCTTC. The complete variable domain, with remaining parts taken from reference TRBV9 and TRBJ2-1, reads DSGVTQTPKHLITATGQRVTLRCSPRSGDLSVYWYQQSLDQGLQFLIQYYNGEERAKGNILERFSAQQFPDLHSELNLSSLELGDSALYFCASSGSVPSGRGNEQFFGPGTRLTVL.

This clonotype was counted at least ten times. J is TRBJ1-1 and V is TRBV6-6; no firm D call. The CDR3 covers 13 residues. Germline assignment: CDR1 MNHNY and CDR2 SVGAGI (reference sequence). With 6 bases removed from V and 6 bases from J, the gap between germline ends came to 14 bases. CDR3 amino acids: CASSRAVASEAFF. CDR3 DNA: TGTGCCAGCAGCCGGGCGGTCGCATCTGAAGCTTTCTTT.

This clonotype was recorded at least ten times. V is TRBV6-1 and J is TRBJ2-7, with TRBD2 identical over 7 bases. This CDR3 is built from 14 residues. The V segment lost 6 bases and the J segment 3 bases; nucleotides outside the gene matches: 8. Germline CDR1 reads MNHNS; CDR2 reads SASEGT. The CDR3 region is CASSWGTNNYEQYF. In DNA form, the CDR3 reads TGTGCCAGCAGCTGGGGGACTAACAACTACGAGCAGTACTTC.

Many counts were recorded for this clonotype. V is TRBV20-1 and J is TRBJ1-4, with D maybe TRBD1 (6 bases). Trimming pared 1 base from V and 5 bases from J, leaving 11 bases between. There are 14 residues in the CDR3. CDR1 is DFQATT, CDR2 SNEGSKA, per germline (reference sequence). CDR3 in DNA: TGCAGTGCTAGAGGACAGGCCATCAATGAAAAACTGTTTTTT. The encoded protein is CSARGQAINEKLFF.

This clonotype was recorded many times. This sequence joins TRBV12-3 or TRBV12-4 and TRBJ2-5; D is perhaps TRBD2 (5 bases). The length of the CDR3 is 14 residues. V was clipped by 6 bases and J by 1 base, with 12 bases between them. CDR3 residues: CASSPTGFQETQYF. The CDR3 nucleotides are TGTGCCAGCAGCCCGACGGGGTTCCAAGAGACCCAGTACTTC.

The count of this clonotype is one. The rearrangement joins TRBV2 to TRBJ1-6; D is unclear. Trimming took 4 bases from V and 5 from J, leaving 12 bases between them. The CDR3 length is 15 residues. Germline V CDR1 and CDR2: SNHLY, FYNNEI. The DNA of the CDR3 is TGTGCCAGCAGTGTAATAGGGCAGAATAATTCACCCCTCCACTTT. Protein sequence: CASSVIGQNNSPLHF.

This clonotype was picked up many times. V gene TRBV7-9 combines with J gene TRBJ1-1, with 12 nucleotides matching TRBD1. Trimming at V came to 6 bases and at J to 2 bases, leaving 4 bases not matched to a gene. CDR1 is SEHNR, CDR2 FQNEAQ, per germline (reference sequence). The CDR3 sequence is 15 residues long. The CDR3 DNA sequence: TGTGCCAGCAGAGCCGGGACAGGGGGCAACACTGAAGCTTTCTTT. Translated: CASRAGTGGNTEAFF.

This clonotype has at least ten counts. The rearrangement uses TRBV20-1 and TRBJ2-3; weak D call: TRBD2 (6 bases). Germline V gene data show CDR1 as DFQATT and CDR2 as SNEGSKA (reference sequence). V lost 2 bases and J 3 bases, leaving 12 bases between the germline ends. CDR3 length: 14 amino acids. CDR3 nucleotide sequence: TGCAGTGCTAGATCGGCAGGGAGGACAGATACGCAGTATTTT. Protein: CSARSAGRTDTQYF.

This rearrangement joins TRBV29-1 to TRBJ1-1; D might be TRBD1 (5 bases). This CDR3 has 13 residues. V was cut by 2 bases and J by 4 bases, with 11 bases left in between. Germline V CDR1 and CDR2: SQVTM, ANQGSEA. CDR3 bases: TGCAGCGTTGAACGGCAGGGTCCCACTGAAGCTTTCTTT. Residues: CSVERQGPTEAFF.

This clonotype was recorded at least ten times. The chain joins TRBV10-3 to TRBJ1-3; D unresolved. Per germline, CDR1 ENHRY and CDR2 SYGVKD. This CDR3 is 16 amino acids long. Trimming stripped 4 bases from V and 4 bases from J, with 17 bases between. This CDR3 reads CAISGAGSPSGNTIYF. The CDR3 DNA follows: TGTGCCATCAGTGGAGCCGGCAGCCCGAGCGGAAACACCATATATTTT.

This clonotype was found many times. The J gene is TRBJ1-4, the V gene TRBV12-3 or TRBV12-4, with D hard to call. V lost 7 bases to trimming and J lost 7 bases, with 13 bases between them. The CDR3 has 13 residues. In DNA form, the CDR3 reads TGTGCCAGCACCATAACGGGTATTGAAAAACTGTTTTTT. This gives the protein CASTITGIEKLFF.

This clonotype was counted only a few times. The chain uses TRBV12-3 or TRBV12-4 and TRBJ1-6, with D unresolved. The CDR3 runs to 14 residues. Trimming removed 3 bases at V and 7 bases at J, with 10 bases between. CDR3 sequence (DNA): TGTGCCAGCAGTTTCGGGAGTGAAAATTCACCCCTCCACTTT. Amino acids: CASSFGSENSPLHF.

In this sample, this clonotype turned up many times. The genes are TRBV27 and TRBJ1-2; the D gene is possibly TRBD1 (6 bases). Germline V gene lookup returns CDR1 MNHEY and CDR2 SMNVEV (reference sequence). V was shortened by 2 bases and J by 4 bases, with 11 bases between the two germline ends. The CDR3 extends over 14 amino acids. This CDR3 is CASSLMGGGYGYTF. The CDR3 DNA reads TGTGCCAGCAGTTTAATGGGGGGCGGCTATGGCTACACCTTC.

Sample share makes this clonotype medium-sized. This chain joins TRBV30 and TRBJ1-2, with D perhaps matching TRBD1 (6 bases). The V end lost 3 bases, the J end lost 5 bases, and 16 bases lay between the germline ends. This CDR3 contains 14 residues. Germline CDR1 GTSNPN, CDR2 SVGIG (reference sequence). The CDR3 DNA reads TGTGCCTGGAGCGATCCGGCCAGGGGATATGGCTACACCTTC. The encoded protein is CAWSDPARGYGYTF.

In this sample, this clonotype turned up many times. The rearrangement uses TRBV20-1 and TRBJ1-5; maybe TRBD1 (5 bases). The V gene's germline CDR1 is DFQATT and CDR2 SNEGSKA (reference sequence). This CDR3 spans 14 amino acids. Trimming stripped 0 bases from V and 2 bases from J, with 8 bases between. The CDR3 nucleotides are TGCAGTGCTAGAGAACAGGCAGGCAATCAGCCCCAGCATTTT. This codes for CSAREQAGNQPQHF.

By proportion, this clonotype is medium-sized. V is TRBV15 and J is TRBJ1-1; D is unresolved. This CDR3 contains 13 residues. Germline V CDR1 and CDR2: LNHNV, YYDKDF (reference sequence). Trimming removed 0 bases at V and 6 bases at J, with 8 bases between. In DNA, the CDR3 is TGTGCCACCAGCAGAGATATCCGGGCTGAAGCTTTCTTT. It is translated as CATSRDIRAEAFF.

This clonotype showed up many times. The CDR3 DNA reads TGTGCCAGCAGTCAAAATCCGGGACAGGGGGTCGGTCAGCCCCAGCATTTT. Translated, it gives CASSQNPGQGVGQPQHF. The J gene is TRBJ1-5, the V gene TRBV27; TRBD1 matches 11 bases. CDR1 is MNHEY and CDR2 is SMNVEV in the germline V gene (reference sequence). There are 17 residues in the CDR3. V lost 5 bases and J lost 6; bases outside the gene matches: 12.

This clonotype is large. The chain couples TRBV7-8 to TRBJ1-2; the match to TRBD1 covers 8 bases. The CDR3 is 17 amino acids. The germline V gene has CDR1 SGHVS and CDR2 FQNEAQ. V trimming: 0 bases; J trimming: 6 bases; junction bases outside the gene matches: 12. Here the CDR3 DNA reads TGTGCCAGCAGCTTAGCGCTTAGGGCCAGGGGGCTTCATGGCTACACCTTC. Protein product: CASSLALRARGLHGYTF.

This clonotype was seen many times. In DNA, the CDR3 is TGCAGTGCTAGAGGGGCAGCGGGGGGGCCTAATACGCAGTATTTT. Residues: CSARGAAGGPNTQYF. V and J are TRBV20-1 and TRBJ2-3; the match to TRBD2 covers 10 bases. The V gene end was trimmed by 1 base and the J gene end by 7 bases; junction bases not matched to a gene: 8. CDR1 is DFQATT and CDR2 is SNEGSKA in the germline V gene (reference sequence). This CDR3 has 15 residues.

This clonotype is labeled medium-sized (0.01 to 0.1%). Written as DNA, the CDR3 is TGCAGTGCTAGCAGGCAGGGCCCCGGCACAGATACGCAGTATTTT. As protein: CSASRQGPGTDTQYF. This chain connects TRBV20-1 to TRBJ2-3, with a possible D match to TRBD1 (5 bases). Per the germline V gene, CDR1 is DFQATT and CDR2 is SNEGSKA (reference sequence). The CDR3 is 15 amino acids. V shed 3 bases and J shed 1 base, with 14 bases lying between them.

This clonotype was picked up many times. The gene calls are TRBV2 and TRBJ1-1; D is uncertain. Trimming cost V 4 bases and J 0 bases, with 6 bases left between them. This CDR3 has 13 residues. Germline assignment: CDR1 SNHLY and CDR2 FYNNEI. In DNA, the CDR3 is TGTGCCAGCAGTGTGGCTATGAACACTGAAGCTTTCTTT. Encoded protein: CASSVAMNTEAFF.

This clonotype is labeled medium-sized. The chain uses TRBV18 and TRBJ1-5, with D maybe TRBD1 (5 bases). Germline values: CDR1 KGHSH, CDR2 LQKENI. This CDR3 contains 15 residues. Trimming left V 2 bases short and J 6 bases short, with 14 bases between. CDR3: CASSPGREATQPQHF. The CDR3 DNA follows: TGTGCCAGCTCACCAGGCAGGGAAGCCACTCAGCCCCAGCATTTT.

By its share, this clonotype is medium-sized (0.01 to 0.1%). The V call is TRBV20-1, the J call TRBJ1-2, with 8 bases lining up with TRBD1. CDR3 length: 13 residues. Germline CDR1 and CDR2: DFQATT and SNEGSKA (reference sequence). The trim removed 3 bases at V and 5 bases at J, leaving 5 bases unmatched. CDR3 in DNA: TGCAGTGCTAGCCCCGGGACAGGATATGGCTACACCTTC. It is translated as CSASPGTGYGYTF.